This T cell receptor (beta chain) was observed in a study of T cells in Graves' hyperthyroidism and ophthalmopathy. In its sample, this clonotype was seen many times. Germline lookup yields CDR1 SGHTA and CDR2 FQGNSA. Between the trimmed V and J ends, which lost 2 bases and 8 bases, there was a span of 9 bases. The CDR3 loop spans 12 amino acids. RNA transcripts yielded amplified TCR beta CDR3 regions. A first-round RT-PCR of the TCR CDR3 used the HTBI primer set. From the multiplex PCR reads, TCRdb called clonotypes with MiXCR, one entry per CDR3 protein. The sample contains 500,000 to 550,000 distinct CDR3 sequences, roughly 20% of which appear only once.

The sample was blood. This clonotype originated in a man aged 18 to 29 with Graves' hyperthyroidism. V gene TRBV7-2 combines with J gene TRBJ1-2, with D possibly matching TRBD1 (5 bases). CDR3 amino acids: CASSLTKGGYTF. The DNA of the CDR3 is TGTGCCAGCAGCTTAACAAAGGGGGGCTACACCTTC. Full variable domain (outside the CDR3, taken from reference TRBV7-2 and TRBJ1-2): GAGVSQSPSNKVTEKGKDVELRCDPISGHTALYWYRQSLGQGLEFLIYFQGNSAPDKSGLPSDRFSAERTGGSVSTLTIQRTQQEDSAVYLCASSLTKGGYTFGSGTRLTVV.